These T cell receptor beta chains were read from a single sample in a study of cytomegalovirus exposure and HLA in healthy donors. The assay was immunoSEQ multiplex PCR, and TCRdb's table has in-frame clones only and misses some. The sample consists of about 120,000 clones, under 85% of them appearing once. The sequenced sample consisted of PBMCs. These receptors were taken from a young man in good health and CMV-seropositive. Each CDR3 is given with its conserved first and last residue. A D gene is named only where the DNA matches it firmly. Rows may omit the clone size; those that give it use once, few, many or a size class.

len: 15
j_gene: TRBJ1-5
d_gene: -
v_gene: TRBV9
abundance: -
CDR3aa: CASSPGGYSNQPQHF
CDR3nt: TGTGCCAGCAGCCCCGGGGGGTATAGCAATCAGCCCCAGCATTTT

len: 15
j_gene: TRBJ2-7
d_gene: TRBD1
v_gene: TRBV5-1
abundance: -
CDR3aa: CASSYGQGVGYEQYF
CDR3nt: TGCGCCAGCAGCTATGGACAGGGGGTTGGGTACGAGCAGTACTTC

len: 14
j_gene: TRBJ1-6
d_gene: -
v_gene: TRBV9
abundance: -
CDR3aa: CASSVDVGGPTLHF
CDR3nt: TGTGCCAGCAGCGTAGATGTCGGCGGTCCCACCCTCCACTTT

len: 17
j_gene: TRBJ2-2
d_gene: -
v_gene: TRBV4-3
abundance: -
CDR3aa: CASSQDPQDSNTGELFF
CDR3nt: TGCGCCAGCAGCCAAGATCCTCAGGACTCGAACACCGGGGAGCTGTTTTTT

len: 14
j_gene: TRBJ2-3
d_gene: TRBD1
v_gene: TRBV2
abundance: -
CDR3aa: CASSDRQGADTQYF
CDR3nt: TGTGCCAGCAGTGACCGACAGGGCGCAGATACGCAGTATTTT

len: 12
j_gene: TRBJ2-7
d_gene: -
v_gene: TRBV6-1
abundance: -
CDR3aa: CASHTLSYEQYF
CDR3nt: TGTGCCAGCCACACCCTCTCCTACGAGCAGTACTTC

len: 14
j_gene: TRBJ2-7
d_gene: -
v_gene: TRBV11-2
abundance: -
CDR3aa: CASSYDRFAYEQYF
CDR3nt: TGTGCCAGCAGCTACGACAGGTTCGCCTACGAGCAGTACTTC

len: 15
j_gene: TRBJ1-1
d_gene: -
v_gene: TRBV6-5
abundance: -
CDR3aa: CASSYSTGLMAEAFF
CDR3nt: TGTGCCAGCAGTTACTCCACAGGTCTCATGGCTGAAGCTTTCTTT

len: 14
j_gene: TRBJ2-7
d_gene: -
v_gene: TRBV14
abundance: few
CDR3aa: CASSQERLVGEQYF
CDR3nt: TGTGCCAGCAGCCAAGAGCGGCTGGTCGGCGAGCAGTACTTC

len: 13
j_gene: TRBJ2-5
d_gene: TRBD1
v_gene: TRBV6-1
abundance: -
CDR3aa: CASTRGGESGQYF
CDR3nt: TGTGCCAGCACCCGAGGGGGCGAGTCCGGCCAGTACTTC

len: 15
j_gene: TRBJ1-4
d_gene: TRBD1
v_gene: TRBV10-3
abundance: few
CDR3aa: CAIRPGQGRNEKLFF
CDR3nt: TGTGCCATCAGACCCGGACAGGGGCGAAATGAAAAACTGTTTTTT

len: 15
j_gene: TRBJ2-3
d_gene: -
v_gene: TRBV4-2
abundance: -
CDR3aa: CASSQGGQSTDAQYF
CDR3nt: TGTGCCAGCAGCCAGGGGGGACAGAGCACAGATGCGCAGTATTTT

len: 15
j_gene: TRBJ1-1
d_gene: -
v_gene: TRBV10-1
abundance: -
CDR3aa: CASSEFRGDGTEAFF
CDR3nt: TGCGCCAGCAGTGAGTTCCGGGGTGATGGCACTGAAGCTTTCTTT

len: 15
j_gene: TRBJ2-1
d_gene: TRBD2
v_gene: TRBV28
abundance: few
CDR3aa: CASRDSGGGVNEQFF
CDR3nt: TGTGCCAGCCGAGATAGCGGGGGGGGCGTAAATGAGCAGTTCTTC

len: 13
j_gene: TRBJ2-7
d_gene: TRBD2
v_gene: TRBV6-5
abundance: -
CDR3aa: CASSYSGRDEQYF
CDR3nt: TGTGCCAGCAGTTATAGCGGGCGCGACGAGCAGTACTTC

len: 15
j_gene: TRBJ1-1
d_gene: -
v_gene: TRBV5-4
abundance: -
CDR3aa: CASSQGNTLNPEAFF
CDR3nt: TGTGCCAGCAGCCAGGGCAACACACTGAACCCTGAAGCTTTCTTT

len: 13
j_gene: TRBJ1-2
d_gene: -
v_gene: TRBV12-5
abundance: -
CDR3aa: CASGLEPMNRYTF
CDR3nt: TGTGCTAGTGGTTTGGAGCCCATGAATCGCTACACCTTC

len: 13
j_gene: TRBJ1-1
d_gene: -
v_gene: TRBV19
abundance: -
CDR3aa: CASSVLMNTEAFF
CDR3nt: TGTGCCAGTAGTGTTCTTATGAACACTGAAGCTTTCTTT

len: 15
j_gene: TRBJ2-4
d_gene: -
v_gene: TRBV2
abundance: -
CDR3aa: CASIRGGGAKNIQYF
CDR3nt: TGTGCCAGCATCAGGGGTGGAGGTGCCAAAAACATTCAGTACTTC

len: 11
j_gene: TRBJ1-6
d_gene: -
v_gene: TRBV28
abundance: -
CDR3aa: CASSLNSPLHF
CDR3nt: TGTGCCAGCAGTCTAAATTCACCCCTCCACTTT

len: 12
j_gene: TRBJ2-7
d_gene: TRBD1
v_gene: TRBV10-1
abundance: -
CDR3aa: CARGQGSYEQYF
CDR3nt: TGCGCCAGAGGACAGGGCTCCTACGAGCAGTACTTC

len: 15
j_gene: TRBJ2-7
d_gene: TRBD1
v_gene: TRBV7-9
abundance: few
CDR3aa: CASSTDRVGFYEQYF
CDR3nt: TGTGCCAGCAGCACGGACAGGGTGGGATTCTACGAGCAGTACTTC

len: 13
j_gene: TRBJ2-1
d_gene: TRBD1
v_gene: TRBV11-2
abundance: -
CDR3aa: CASSIGTANEQFF
CDR3nt: TGTGCCAGCAGCATCGGGACAGCTAATGAGCAGTTCTTC

len: 16
j_gene: TRBJ2-3
d_gene: TRBD1
v_gene: TRBV4-1
abundance: -
CDR3aa: CASSPKGTGRRDTQYF
CDR3nt: TGCGCCAGCAGCCCAAAGGGGACAGGGCGGCGAGATACGCAGTATTTT

len: 16
j_gene: TRBJ1-6
d_gene: TRBD1
v_gene: TRBV7-6
abundance: -
CDR3aa: CASSPLPGQGYGALHF
CDR3nt: TGTGCCAGCAGCCCCTTGCCGGGACAGGGGTATGGTGCCCTCCACTTT

len: 16
j_gene: TRBJ1-5
d_gene: TRBD1
v_gene: TRBV2
abundance: few
CDR3aa: CASSQTGLFSNQPQHF
CDR3nt: TGTGCCAGCAGCCAGACAGGGCTGTTTAGCAATCAGCCCCAGCATTTT

len: 18
j_gene: TRBJ1-2
d_gene: -
v_gene: TRBV5-4
abundance: -
CDR3aa: CASSLGTGQGIKNYGYTF
CDR3nt: TGTGCCAGCAGCTTGGGTACGGGGCAGGGGATAAAAAACTATGGCTACACCTTC

len: 16
j_gene: TRBJ2-1
d_gene: TRBD1
v_gene: TRBV5-6
abundance: -
CDR3aa: CASSLGTGPRYNEQFF
CDR3nt: TGTGCCAGCAGCTTGGGGACAGGGCCCCGCTACAATGAGCAGTTCTTC

len: 15
j_gene: TRBJ2-5
d_gene: TRBD1
v_gene: TRBV5-1
abundance: -
CDR3aa: CASKIEDRGKETQYF
CDR3nt: TGCGCCAGCAAAATCGAGGACAGGGGGAAAGAGACCCAGTACTTC

len: 16
j_gene: TRBJ2-1
d_gene: TRBD2
v_gene: TRBV9
abundance: -
CDR3aa: CASSDPSGATYNEQFF
CDR3nt: TGTGCCAGCAGCGACCCTAGCGGGGCAACCTACAATGAGCAGTTCTTC

len: 14
j_gene: TRBJ2-7
d_gene: TRBD1
v_gene: TRBV6-1
abundance: few
CDR3aa: CASSPTGAPYEQYF
CDR3nt: TGTGCCAGCAGTCCCACAGGGGCCCCCTACGAGCAGTACTTC

len: 14
j_gene: TRBJ2-5
d_gene: -
v_gene: TRBV7-7
abundance: few
CDR3aa: CASSYTSLGETQYF
CDR3nt: TGTGCCAGCAGTTATACTAGTCTGGGAGAGACCCAGTACTTC

len: 13
j_gene: TRBJ1-2
d_gene: TRBD1
v_gene: TRBV7-6
abundance: -
CDR3aa: CASSLQGTYGYTF
CDR3nt: TGTGCCAGCAGCCTACAGGGGACCTATGGCTACACCTTC

len: 14
j_gene: TRBJ2-3
d_gene: TRBD2
v_gene: TRBV2
abundance: -
CDR3aa: CASSVGDYSDTQYF
CDR3nt: TGTGCCAGCAGTGTGGGGGACTATTCTGATACGCAGTATTTT

len: 16
j_gene: TRBJ2-7
d_gene: TRBD2
v_gene: TRBV6-1
abundance: -
CDR3aa: CASSDGLRGASYEQYF
CDR3nt: TGTGCCAGCAGTGATGGGTTGCGGGGGGCCTCCTACGAGCAGTACTTC

len: 18
j_gene: TRBJ2-1
d_gene: -
v_gene: TRBV2
abundance: -
CDR3aa: CASRRLGQALIYYNEQFF
CDR3nt: TGTGCCAGCAGGAGACTAGGACAGGCCCTGATATACTACAATGAGCAGTTCTTC

len: 14
j_gene: TRBJ1-2
d_gene: TRBD1
v_gene: TRBV7-2
abundance: once
CDR3aa: CASERGRDRGGYTF
CDR3nt: TGTGCCAGCGAGAGGGGCCGGGACAGGGGTGGCTACACCTTC

len: 17
j_gene: TRBJ1-3
d_gene: TRBD1
v_gene: TRBV5-1
abundance: -
CDR3aa: CASSGGTGTYSGNTIYF
CDR3nt: TGCGCCAGCAGCGGGGGGACAGGAACTTACTCTGGAAACACCATATATTTT

len: 16
j_gene: TRBJ2-5
d_gene: -
v_gene: TRBV9
abundance: -
CDR3aa: CASSVEAGNYMKTQYF
CDR3nt: TGTGCCAGCAGCGTAGAGGCAGGGAATTATATGAAGACCCAGTACTTC

len: 14
j_gene: TRBJ1-4
d_gene: TRBD1
v_gene: TRBV5-5
abundance: few
CDR3aa: CASSQGQGNEKLFF
CDR3nt: TGTGCCAGCAGCCAAGGACAGGGGAATGAAAAACTGTTTTTT

len: 15
j_gene: TRBJ2-7
d_gene: TRBD1
v_gene: TRBV5-6
abundance: few
CDR3aa: CASSLFGQGRREQYF
CDR3nt: TGTGCCAGCAGCTTGTTTGGACAGGGACGACGCGAGCAGTACTTC